This T cell receptor (beta chain) derives from a study of blood T cell repertoires in COVID-19. Whole-study context: The samples span acute and convalescent COVID-19 from the United States, Italy and Spain. The cDNA or gDNA used as material had been derived from T cells, B-cell-depleted T cells, or PBMCs.

This clone occurred a few times. The CDR3 consists of 17 residues. V lost 2 bases, J lost 6 bases, and 9 bases stayed unmatched. Germline lookup yields CDR1 GTSNPN and CDR2 SVGIG (reference sequence). Per the authors' pipeline: Amplification from reference gene primers served as the basis for estimated nucleated cell counts. Data came from immunoSEQ multiplex PCR; TCRdb stores just in-frame clones and leaves some out. Clonal size and the V and J genes are those of that table, whereas D and trimming came from the DNA. This table has 110,000 or so clones, around 84% appearing once. Sequencing input: peripheral blood. The chain has TRBV30 and TRBJ2-4, with TRBD2 identical over 14 bases. The sequence came from a man aged 40-55 years with acute or convalescent COVID-19. The CDR3, as DNA: TGTGCCTGGAGTTCCGGGACTAGCGGGGGCCTGAGAAACATTCAGTACTTC. It specifies CAWSSGTSGGLRNIQYF.